This TCR beta chain was identified in a study of circulating and synovial CD4+ cells in juvenile arthritis. Study findings and constraints: Diversity here was lower than in bulk blood CD4 cells. These blood cells shared more CDR3 sequences with synovium than bulk blood.

Sequencing used immunoSEQ multiplex PCR; TCRdb keeps in-frame clones, though not all of them. The data show 36,000 or so clones, 90% to 95% seen once. In the case of this clone: Its antigen is not identified. In the same sample, other DNA sequences code for this CDR3.

The V gene lost 4 bases and the J gene lost 3 bases, with 14 bases spanning the gap. This CDR3 has 16 amino acids. Germline loops: CDR1 SGHRS, CDR2 YFSETQ. Sequencing input: CD4+ T cells from blood. The receptor was isolated from a human donor with juvenile idiopathic arthritis. The rearrangement links TRBV5-1 to TRBJ1-6; TRBD1 might be the D (5 bases). CDR3 nucleotides: TGCGCCAGCAGCGACCCTGACAGAATCTATAATTCACCCCTCCACTTT. Protein: CASSDPDRIYNSPLHF.